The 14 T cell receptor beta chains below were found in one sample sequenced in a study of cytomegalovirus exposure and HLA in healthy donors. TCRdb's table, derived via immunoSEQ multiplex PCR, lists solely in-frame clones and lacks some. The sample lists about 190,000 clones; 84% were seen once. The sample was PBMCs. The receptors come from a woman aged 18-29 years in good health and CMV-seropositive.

CDR3 protein: CASGLALGTEAFF. The DNA for the CDR3 is TGTGCCAGCGGTCTGGCTCTAGGCACTGAAGCTTTCTTT. The genes are TRBV27 and TRBJ1-1; D is uncertain. The CDR3 spans 13 residues. Germline loops: CDR1 MNHEY, CDR2 SMNVEV (reference sequence). Deletions cut 8 bases from V and 4 bases from J, with 14 bases between.

The CDR3 spells CASSPGTGGAGGYTF. CDR3 bases: TGTGCCAGCTCCCCCGGGACAGGGGGCGCAGGGGGCTACACCTTC. V gene TRBV9 combines with J gene TRBJ1-2, with TRBD1 matching over 12 bases. The germline V gene has CDR1 SGDLS and CDR2 YYNGEE. The CDR3 loop spans 15 amino acids. The junction had 12 bases not matched to a gene; V was cut back by 7 bases and J by 8 bases.

The chain's CDR3 is CASSQGLGRQGAGRETQYF. The CDR3 nucleotides read TGCGCCAGCAGCCAAGGGCTAGGGCGACAGGGGGCCGGGCGGGAGACCCAGTACTTC. The chain joins TRBV4-3 to TRBJ2-5; 10 bases are shared with TRBD1. The J segment lost 5 bases and the V segment lost 1 base, leaving 16 bases of the junction unmatched. This CDR3 has 19 amino acids. CDR1 is LGHNA and CDR2 is YSLEER in the germline V gene.

Here the CDR3 reads CASSKLAGGLTDTQYF. The CDR3 bases are TGTGCCAGTAGTAAGTTAGCGGGGGGCCTCACAGATACGCAGTATTTT. The chain carries TRBV19 and TRBJ2-3, with TRBD2 identical over 10 bases. Germline values: CDR1 LNHDA, CDR2 SQIVND (reference sequence). Unmatched junction bases numbered 6, after V lost 4 bases and J lost 2 bases. The CDR3 spans 16 residues.

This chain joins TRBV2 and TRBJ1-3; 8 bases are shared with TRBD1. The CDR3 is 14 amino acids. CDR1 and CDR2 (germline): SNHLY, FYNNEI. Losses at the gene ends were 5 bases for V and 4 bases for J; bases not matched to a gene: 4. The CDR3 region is CASSSTGVGNTIYF. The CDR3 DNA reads TGTGCCAGCAGTTCGACAGGGGTCGGAAACACCATATATTTT.

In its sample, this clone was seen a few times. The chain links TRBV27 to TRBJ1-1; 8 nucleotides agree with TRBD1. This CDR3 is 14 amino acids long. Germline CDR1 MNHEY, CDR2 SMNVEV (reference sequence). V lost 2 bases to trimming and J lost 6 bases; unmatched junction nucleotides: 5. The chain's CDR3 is CASSLGTGNAEAFF. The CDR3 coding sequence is TGTGCCAGCAGTTTAGGGACAGGTAACGCTGAAGCTTTCTTT.

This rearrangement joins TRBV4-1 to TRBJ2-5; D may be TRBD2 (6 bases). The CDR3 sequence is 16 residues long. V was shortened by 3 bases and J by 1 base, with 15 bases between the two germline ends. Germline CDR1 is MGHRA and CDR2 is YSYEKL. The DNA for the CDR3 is TGCGCCAGCAGCCATCCCCCAACCGGGGGCCAAGAGACCCAGTACTTC. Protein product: CASSHPPTGGQETQYF.

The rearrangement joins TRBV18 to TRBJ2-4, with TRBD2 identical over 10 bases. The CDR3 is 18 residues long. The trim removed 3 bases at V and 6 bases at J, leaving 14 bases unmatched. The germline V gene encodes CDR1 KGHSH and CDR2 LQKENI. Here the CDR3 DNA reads TGTGCCAGCTCACCCCCGCAACAGCGGGGGGGCAGGGTAAACATTCAGTACTTC. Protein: CASSPPQQRGGRVNIQYF.

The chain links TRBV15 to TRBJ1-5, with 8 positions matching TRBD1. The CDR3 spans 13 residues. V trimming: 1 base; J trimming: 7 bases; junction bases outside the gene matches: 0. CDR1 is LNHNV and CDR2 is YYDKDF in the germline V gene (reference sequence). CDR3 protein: CATSRAGGQPQHF. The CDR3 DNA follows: TGTGCCACCAGCAGAGCAGGGGGCCAGCCCCAGCATTTT.

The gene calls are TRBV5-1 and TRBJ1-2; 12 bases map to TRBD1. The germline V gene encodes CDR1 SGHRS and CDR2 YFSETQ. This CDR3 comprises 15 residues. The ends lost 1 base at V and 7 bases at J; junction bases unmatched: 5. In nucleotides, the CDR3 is TGCGCCAGCAGCTTGCCGGGACAGGGGGCGCTTGGCTACACCTTC. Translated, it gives CASSLPGQGALGYTF.

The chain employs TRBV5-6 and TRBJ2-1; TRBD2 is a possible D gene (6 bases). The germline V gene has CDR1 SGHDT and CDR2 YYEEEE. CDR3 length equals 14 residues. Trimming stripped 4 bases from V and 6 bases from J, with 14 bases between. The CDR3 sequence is CASSTGLAGNEQFF. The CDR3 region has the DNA TGTGCCAGCAGCACGGGACTCGCGGGCAATGAGCAGTTCTTC.

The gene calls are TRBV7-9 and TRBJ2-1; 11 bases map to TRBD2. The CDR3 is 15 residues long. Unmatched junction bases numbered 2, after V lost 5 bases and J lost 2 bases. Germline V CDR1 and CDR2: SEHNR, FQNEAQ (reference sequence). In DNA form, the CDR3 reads TGTGCCAGCAGCCTGGGACTAGCGGCCTACAATGAGCAGTTCTTC. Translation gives CASSLGLAAYNEQFF.

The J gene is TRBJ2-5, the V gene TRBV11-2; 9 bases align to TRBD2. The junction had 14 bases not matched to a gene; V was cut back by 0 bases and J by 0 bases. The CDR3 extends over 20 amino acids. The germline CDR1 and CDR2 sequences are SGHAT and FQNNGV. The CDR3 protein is CASSLESVVQRGDDQETQYF. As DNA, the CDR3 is TGTGCCAGCAGCTTAGAGAGTGTGGTCCAGCGGGGGGACGACCAAGAGACCCAGTACTTC.

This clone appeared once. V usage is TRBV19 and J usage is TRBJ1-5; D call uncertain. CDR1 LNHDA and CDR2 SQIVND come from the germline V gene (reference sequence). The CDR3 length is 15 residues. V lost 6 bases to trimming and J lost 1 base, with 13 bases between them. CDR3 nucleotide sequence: TGTGCCAGTAGCTGGGCAGAACTGAGCAATCAGCCCCAGCATTTT. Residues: CASSWAELSNQPQHF.